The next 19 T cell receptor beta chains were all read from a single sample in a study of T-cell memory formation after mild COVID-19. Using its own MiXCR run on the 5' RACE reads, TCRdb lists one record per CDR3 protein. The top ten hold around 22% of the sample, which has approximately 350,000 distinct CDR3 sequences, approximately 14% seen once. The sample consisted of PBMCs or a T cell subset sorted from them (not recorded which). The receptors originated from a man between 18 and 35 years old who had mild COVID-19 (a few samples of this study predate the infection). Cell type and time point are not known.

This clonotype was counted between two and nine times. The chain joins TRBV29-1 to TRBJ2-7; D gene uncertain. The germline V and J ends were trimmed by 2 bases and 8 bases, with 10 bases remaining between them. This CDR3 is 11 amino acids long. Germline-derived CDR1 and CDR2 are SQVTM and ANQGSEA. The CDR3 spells CSVEFFQKQYF. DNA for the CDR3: TGCAGCGTTGAATTCTTCCAGAAGCAGTACTTC.

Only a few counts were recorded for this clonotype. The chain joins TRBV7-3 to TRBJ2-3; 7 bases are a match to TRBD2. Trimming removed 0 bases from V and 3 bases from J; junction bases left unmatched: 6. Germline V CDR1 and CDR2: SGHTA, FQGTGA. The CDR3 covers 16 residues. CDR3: CASSLTRPGGTDTQYF. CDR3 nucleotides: TGTGCCAGCAGCTTAACGAGACCGGGGGGAACAGATACGCAGTATTTT.

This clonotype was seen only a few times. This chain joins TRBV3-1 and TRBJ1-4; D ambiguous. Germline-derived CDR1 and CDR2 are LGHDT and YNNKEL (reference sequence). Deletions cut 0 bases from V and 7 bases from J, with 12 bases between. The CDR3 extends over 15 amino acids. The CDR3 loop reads CASSQDSQEGEKLFF. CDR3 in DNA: TGTGCCAGCAGCCAAGATTCGCAGGAGGGTGAAAAACTGTTTTTT.

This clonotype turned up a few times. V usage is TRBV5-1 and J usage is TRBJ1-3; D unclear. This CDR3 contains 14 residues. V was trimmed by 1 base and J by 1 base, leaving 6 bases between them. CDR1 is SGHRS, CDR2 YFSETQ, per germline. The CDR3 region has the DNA TGCGCCAGCAGCTTGACAGCATCTGGAAACACCATATATTTT. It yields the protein CASSLTASGNTIYF.

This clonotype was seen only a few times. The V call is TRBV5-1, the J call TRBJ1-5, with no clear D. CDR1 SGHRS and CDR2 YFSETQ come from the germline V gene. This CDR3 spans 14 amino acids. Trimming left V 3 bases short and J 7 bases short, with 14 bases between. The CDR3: CASSSTGIGQPQHF. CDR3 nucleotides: TGCGCCAGCAGCTCAACCGGAATCGGGCAGCCCCAGCATTTT. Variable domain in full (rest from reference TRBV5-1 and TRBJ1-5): KAGVTQTPRYLIKTRGQQVTLSCSPISGHRSVSWYQQTPGQGLQFLFEYFSETQRNKGNFPGRFSGRQFSNSRSEMNVSTLELGDSALYLCASSSTGIGQPQHFGDGTRLSIL.

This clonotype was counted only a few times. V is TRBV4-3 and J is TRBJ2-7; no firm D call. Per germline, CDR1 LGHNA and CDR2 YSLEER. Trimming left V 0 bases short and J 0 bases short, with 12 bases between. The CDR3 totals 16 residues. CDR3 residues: CASSQDGVGSSYEQYF. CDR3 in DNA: TGCGCCAGCAGCCAAGATGGAGTGGGAAGCTCCTACGAGCAGTACTTC.

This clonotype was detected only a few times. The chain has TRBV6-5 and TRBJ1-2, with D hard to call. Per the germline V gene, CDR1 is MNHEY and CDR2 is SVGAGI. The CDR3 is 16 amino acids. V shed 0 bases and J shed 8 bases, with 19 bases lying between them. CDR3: CASSYSFVGSRRGYTF. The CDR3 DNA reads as TGTGCCAGCAGTTACTCATTTGTGGGCTCCCGACGGGGCTACACCTTC.

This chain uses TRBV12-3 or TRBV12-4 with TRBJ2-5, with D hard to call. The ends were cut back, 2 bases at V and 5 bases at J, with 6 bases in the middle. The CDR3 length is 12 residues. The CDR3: CASSLWAETQYF. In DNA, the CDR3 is TGTGCCAGCAGTTTATGGGCGGAGACCCAGTACTTC.

The CDR3 DNA follows: TGTGCCTGGAGGGAGGGCACGGGCTACACCTTC. Its protein product is CAWREGTGYTF. This chain connects TRBV30 to TRBJ1-2; no reliable D call. Germline values: CDR1 GTSNPN, CDR2 SVGIG (reference sequence). Trimming pared 3 bases from V and 8 bases from J, leaving 10 bases between. CDR3 length: 11 residues.

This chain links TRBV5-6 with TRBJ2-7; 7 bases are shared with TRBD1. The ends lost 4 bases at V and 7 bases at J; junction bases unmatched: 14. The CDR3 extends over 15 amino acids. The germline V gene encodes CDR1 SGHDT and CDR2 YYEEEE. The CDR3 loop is CASSPDRALLSEQYV. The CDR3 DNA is TGTGCCAGCAGCCCCGACAGGGCTCTCTTGTCTGAGCAGTACGTC.

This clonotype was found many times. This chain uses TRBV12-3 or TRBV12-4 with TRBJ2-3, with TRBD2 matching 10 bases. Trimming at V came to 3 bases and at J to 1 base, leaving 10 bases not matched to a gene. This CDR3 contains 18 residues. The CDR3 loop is CASSFRASGGSGTDTQYF. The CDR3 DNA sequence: TGTGCCAGCAGTTTCCGGGCTAGCGGGGGATCAGGCACAGATACGCAGTATTTT.

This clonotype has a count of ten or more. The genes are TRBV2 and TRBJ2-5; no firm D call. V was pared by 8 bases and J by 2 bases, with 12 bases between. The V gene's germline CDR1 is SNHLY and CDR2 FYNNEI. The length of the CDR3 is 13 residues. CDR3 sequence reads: CASEKGRQETQYF. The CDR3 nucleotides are TGTGCCAGCGAGAAGGGCAGGCAAGAGACCCAGTACTTC.

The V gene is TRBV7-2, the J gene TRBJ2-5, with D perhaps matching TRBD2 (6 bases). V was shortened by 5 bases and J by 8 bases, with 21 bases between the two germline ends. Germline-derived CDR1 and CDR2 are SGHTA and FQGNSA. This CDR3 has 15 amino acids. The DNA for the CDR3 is TGTGCCAGCAGCCCCCCGGTAGCGGTCTCGGTAACCCAGTACTTC. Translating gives CASSPPVAVSVTQYF.

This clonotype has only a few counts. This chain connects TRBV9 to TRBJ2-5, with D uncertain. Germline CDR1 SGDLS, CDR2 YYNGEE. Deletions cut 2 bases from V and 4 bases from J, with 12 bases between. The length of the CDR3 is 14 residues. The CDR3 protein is CASSVRGRRETQYF. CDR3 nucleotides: TGTGCCAGCAGCGTGCGCGGACGCAGAGAGACCCAGTACTTC.

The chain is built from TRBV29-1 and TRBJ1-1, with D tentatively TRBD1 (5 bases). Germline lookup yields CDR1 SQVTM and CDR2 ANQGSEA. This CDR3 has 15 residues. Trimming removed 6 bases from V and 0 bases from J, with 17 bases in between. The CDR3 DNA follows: TGCAGCGTCGGCCCCGGGTGGGGGATGAACACTGAAGCTTTCTTT. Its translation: CSVGPGWGMNTEAFF.

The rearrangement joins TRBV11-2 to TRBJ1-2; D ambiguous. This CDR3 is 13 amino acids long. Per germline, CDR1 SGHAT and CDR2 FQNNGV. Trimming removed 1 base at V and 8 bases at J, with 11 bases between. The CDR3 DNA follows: TGTGCCAGCAGCTTAGGCGGGCGTGCGGGCTACACCTTC. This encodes CASSLGGRAGYTF.

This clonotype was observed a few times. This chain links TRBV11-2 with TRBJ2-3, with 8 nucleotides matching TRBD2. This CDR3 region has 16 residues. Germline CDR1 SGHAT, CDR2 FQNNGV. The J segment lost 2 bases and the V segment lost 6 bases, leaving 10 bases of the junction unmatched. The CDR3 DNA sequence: TGTGCCAGCAGTTTCGCTTTAGCGGGGTCCACAGATACGCAGTATTTT. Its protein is CASSFALAGSTDTQYF.

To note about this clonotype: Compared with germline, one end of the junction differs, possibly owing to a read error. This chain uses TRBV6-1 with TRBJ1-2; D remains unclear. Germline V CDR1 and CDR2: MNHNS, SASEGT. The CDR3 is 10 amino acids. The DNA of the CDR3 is TGTGCCAGCAGTGAAGCGCATCCGAGCTTC. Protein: CASSEAHPSF.

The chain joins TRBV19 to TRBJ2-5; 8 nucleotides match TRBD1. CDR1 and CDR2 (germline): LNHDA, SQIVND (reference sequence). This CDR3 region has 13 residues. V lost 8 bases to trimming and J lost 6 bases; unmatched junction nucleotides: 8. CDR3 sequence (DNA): TGTGCCAGTTCACTACAGGGGGGACAGACCCAGTACTTC. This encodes CASSLQGGQTQYF.